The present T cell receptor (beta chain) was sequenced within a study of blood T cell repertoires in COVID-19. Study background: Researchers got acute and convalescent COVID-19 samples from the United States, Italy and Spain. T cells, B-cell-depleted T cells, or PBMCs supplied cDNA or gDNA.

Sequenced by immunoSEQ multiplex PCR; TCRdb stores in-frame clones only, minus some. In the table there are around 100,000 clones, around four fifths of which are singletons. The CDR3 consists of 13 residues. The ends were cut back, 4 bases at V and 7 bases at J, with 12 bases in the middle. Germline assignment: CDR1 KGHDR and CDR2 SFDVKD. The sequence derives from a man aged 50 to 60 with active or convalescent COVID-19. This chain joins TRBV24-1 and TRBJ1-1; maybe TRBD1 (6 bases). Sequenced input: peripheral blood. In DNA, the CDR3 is TGTGCCACCAGTGACCATGGACAGAGTGAAGCTTTCTTT. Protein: CATSDHGQSEAFF.